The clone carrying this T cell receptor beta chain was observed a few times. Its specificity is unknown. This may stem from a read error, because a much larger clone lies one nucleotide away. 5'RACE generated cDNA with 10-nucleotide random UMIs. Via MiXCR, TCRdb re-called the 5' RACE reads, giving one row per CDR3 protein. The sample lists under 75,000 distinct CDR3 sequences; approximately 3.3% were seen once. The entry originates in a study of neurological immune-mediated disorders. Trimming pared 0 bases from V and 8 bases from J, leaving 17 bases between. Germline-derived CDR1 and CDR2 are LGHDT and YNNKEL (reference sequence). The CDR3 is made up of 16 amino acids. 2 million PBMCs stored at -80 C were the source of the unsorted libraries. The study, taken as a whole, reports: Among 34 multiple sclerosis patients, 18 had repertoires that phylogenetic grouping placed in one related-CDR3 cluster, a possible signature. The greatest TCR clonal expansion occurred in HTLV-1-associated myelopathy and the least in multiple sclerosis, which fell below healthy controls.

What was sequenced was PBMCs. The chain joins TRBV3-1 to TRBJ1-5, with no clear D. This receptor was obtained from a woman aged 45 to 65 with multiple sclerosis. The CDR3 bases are TGTGCCAGCAGCCAAGACCCTAGCCGGGAAACAGAGCCCCAGCATTTT. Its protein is CASSQDPSRETEPQHF.